This passage covers 28 T cell receptor beta chains from one sample sequenced in a study of PD-L1 blockade in urothelial cancer. The assay was immunoSEQ multiplex PCR, and TCRdb's table has in-frame clones only and misses some. The table shows 41,000 or so clones, with 70% to 85% occurring only once. The material was PBMCs, obtained around atezolizumab (anti-PD-L1) treatment. The source of these receptors is a man in his sixties with urothelial cancer.

To note about this clone: Other DNA sequences in this specimen translate into the identical CDR3. The gene calls are TRBV29-1 and TRBJ2-7; tentative D call: TRBD1 (5 bases). CDR1 SQVTM and CDR2 ANQGSEA come from the germline V gene. V dropped 4 bases and J dropped 2 bases, with 9 bases sitting between them. There are 12 residues in the CDR3. For the CDR3, the DNA is TGCAGCGTTGGCGGACACCCCTACGAGCAGTACTTC. This encodes CSVGGHPYEQYF.

This sequence joins TRBV28 and TRBJ1-1; 8 bases agree with TRBD1. J gave up 3 bases and V 6 bases, and 6 bases lay outside the gene matches. The CDR3 is made up of 14 amino acids. Looked up from germline, CDR1 is MDHEN and CDR2 is SYDVKM. The CDR3 spells CASSETGDDTEAFF. The DNA of the CDR3 is TGTGCCAGCAGCGAGACAGGGGATGACACTGAAGCTTTCTTT.

This clone was seen a single time. V is TRBV6-1 and J is TRBJ1-5; 9 bases line up with TRBD1. This CDR3 has 14 residues. V lost 4 bases to trimming and J lost 7 bases; unmatched junction nucleotides: 5. Germline assignment: CDR1 MNHNS and CDR2 SASEGT. The CDR3 here is CASSGGTGRQPQHF. The CDR3 DNA reads TGTGCCAGCAGTGGCGGGACAGGGCGGCAGCCCCAGCATTTT.

This chain links TRBV28 with TRBJ1-1; TRBD1 matches 7 bases. This CDR3 is built from 15 residues. CDR1 and CDR2 from the germline V gene are MDHEN and SYDVKM. V shed 2 bases and J 1 base; nucleotides not matched to a gene: 4. CDR3 loop: CASSLPTGENTEAFF. The CDR3 DNA follows: TGTGCCAGCAGTTTACCCACAGGGGAGAACACTGAAGCTTTCTTT.

V usage is TRBV2 and J usage is TRBJ1-2; D unresolved. V was pared by 3 bases and J by 9 bases, with 14 bases between. This CDR3 region has 13 residues. Germline assignment: CDR1 SNHLY and CDR2 FYNNEI. In nucleotides, the CDR3 is TGTGCCAGCAGTGACAGCGTAACTATGAGCTACACCTTC. Amino acid sequence: CASSDSVTMSYTF.

The V and J genes are TRBV2 and TRBJ2-5; D is unclear. V dropped 3 bases and J dropped 1 base, with 9 bases sitting between them. The CDR3 runs 14 residues. Germline-derived CDR1 and CDR2 are SNHLY and FYNNEI. The CDR3 region is CASSDSRIQETQYF. The CDR3 DNA reads TGTGCCAGCAGTGATTCGCGGATCCAAGAGACCCAGTACTTC.

The rearrangement joins TRBV2 to TRBJ1-5; the D is unclear. This CDR3 region has 16 residues. The germline CDR1 and CDR2 sequences are SNHLY and FYNNEI. Between the trimmed V and J ends, which lost 4 bases and 2 bases, there was a span of 15 bases. The CDR3 is CASSVGAMGGNQPQHF. CDR3 coding DNA: TGTGCCAGCAGTGTTGGAGCTATGGGAGGCAATCAGCCCCAGCATTTT.

The genes are TRBV2 and TRBJ1-5; D might be TRBD1 (5 bases). CDR1 is SNHLY, CDR2 FYNNEI, per germline. The CDR3 has 13 amino acids. The V end lost 6 bases, the J end lost 7 bases, and 13 bases lay between the germline ends. CDR3 nucleotide sequence: TGTGCCAGCAGGGTCAGGGTTGGGCAGCCCCAGCATTTT. This sequence encodes CASRVRVGQPQHF.

This clone was counted only a few times. The chain has TRBV5-6 and TRBJ1-1, with 9 bases identical to TRBD1. Per the germline V gene, CDR1 is SGHDT and CDR2 is YYEEEE. With 4 bases clipped from V and 6 bases from J, the junction kept 7 bases outside the gene matches. The CDR3 is 14 residues long. CDR3: CASSEGTGYSEAFF. The CDR3 nucleotides are TGTGCCAGCAGCGAGGGGACAGGGTACTCTGAAGCTTTCTTT.

This chain links TRBV5-6 with TRBJ2-2; 8 bases agree with TRBD2. V was clipped by 3 bases and J by 3 bases; unmatched bases: 7. The CDR3 has 16 residues. CDR1 and CDR2 (germline): SGHDT, YYEEEE. This chain's CDR3 is CASSSPERGHTGELFF. CDR3 bases: TGTGCCAGCAGCTCACCCGAGCGGGGGCACACCGGGGAGCTGTTTTTT.

The chain links TRBV7-9 to TRBJ1-4; the match to TRBD1 covers 9 bases. V was clipped by 6 bases and J by 12 bases; unmatched bases: 8. The CDR3 extends over 13 amino acids. The germline V gene encodes CDR1 SEHNR and CDR2 FQNEAQ (reference sequence). CDR3 loop: CASRNEGQGELFF. The CDR3 nucleotides are TGTGCCAGCAGAAATGAGGGACAGGGTGAACTGTTTTTT.

This rearrangement joins TRBV2 to TRBJ1-2; perhaps TRBD1 as D (6 bases). From germline, CDR1 is SNHLY and CDR2 FYNNEI. This CDR3 has 15 amino acids. V gave up 10 bases and J gave up 10 bases, with 28 bases separating them. The CDR3, as DNA: TGTGCCAACCTAGAAAGGGGTACAGGGCTTTCGGACTACACCTTC. Translation: CANLERGTGLSDYTF.

J is TRBJ1-6 and V is TRBV2; D gene unclear. This CDR3 spans 17 amino acids. V was clipped by 0 bases and J by 0 bases, with 9 bases between them. Germline V gene data show CDR1 as SNHLY and CDR2 as FYNNEI. The CDR3 region is CASSEAAWSSYNSPLHF. CDR3 sequence (DNA): TGTGCCAGCAGTGAAGCGGCCTGGAGCTCCTATAATTCACCCCTCCACTTT.

Here the CDR3 reads CASSLLPNSGNTIYF. The CDR3 DNA reads as TGTGCCAGCAGTTTACTGCCTAACTCTGGAAACACCATATATTTT. The V gene is TRBV28, the J gene TRBJ1-3; D unresolved. Germline CDR1 reads MDHEN; CDR2 reads SYDVKM. This CDR3 comprises 15 residues. Between the trimmed V and J ends, which lost 2 bases and 0 bases, there was a span of 8 bases.

V usage is TRBV7-9 and J usage is TRBJ2-7; D is possibly TRBD1 (6 bases). Germline CDR1 and CDR2: SEHNR and FQNEAQ (reference sequence). The V and J ends lost 1 base and 4 bases respectively, with 14 bases between them. The length of the CDR3 is 15 residues. The CDR3 coding sequence is TGTGCCAGCAGCTTAGAACCCCAGGGGTTATACGAGCAGTACTTC. Amino acid sequence: CASSLEPQGLYEQYF.

Here the CDR3 reads CASSPRGSGGYNEQFF. CDR3 in DNA: TGTGCCAGCAGCCCCCGTGGTAGCGGGGGATACAATGAGCAGTTCTTC. The chain employs TRBV5-4 and TRBJ2-1; 9 bases map to TRBD2. V was clipped by 4 bases and J by 4 bases; unmatched bases: 9. Germline V gives CDR1 SGHNT, CDR2 YYREEE (reference sequence). This CDR3 has 16 amino acids.

The rearrangement uses TRBV15 and TRBJ2-1; 10 bases map to TRBD1. The CDR3 covers 16 residues. V lost 1 base, J lost 6 bases, and 6 bases stayed unmatched. Germline V gives CDR1 LNHNV, CDR2 YYDKDF (reference sequence). The CDR3 here is CATSRVRTGGANEQFF. In DNA, the CDR3 is TGTGCCACCAGCAGAGTTCGGACAGGGGGGGCCAATGAGCAGTTCTTC.

V is TRBV7-3 and J is TRBJ2-1; 13 bases align to TRBD2. The CDR3 runs 17 residues. The V and J ends lost 4 bases and 7 bases, in that order; junction bases with no gene match: 10. CDR1 and CDR2 from the germline V gene are SGHTA and FQGTGA. In DNA form, the CDR3 reads TGTGCCAGCAGCTCGCAACGGACTAGCGGGGGCTTGAATGAGCAGTTCTTC. This encodes CASSSQRTSGGLNEQFF.

This chain uses TRBV27 with TRBJ1-5; TRBD1 agrees at 10 bases. The CDR3 extends over 15 amino acids. The ends lost 6 bases at V and 4 bases at J; junction bases unmatched: 6. Germline CDR1 is MNHEY and CDR2 is SMNVEV (reference sequence). The CDR3 nucleotides read TGTGCCAGCAGCCTGACAGGGGGCTTGAATCAGCCCCAGCATTTT. This sequence encodes CASSLTGGLNQPQHF.

The V gene is TRBV28, the J gene TRBJ2-1; TRBD2 might be the D (7 bases). This CDR3 has 15 amino acids. V was clipped by 3 bases and J by 7 bases, with 16 bases between them. Germline V gene sequence: CDR1 MDHEN, CDR2 SYDVKM. For the CDR3, the DNA is TGTGCCAGCAGTTTCGGGGGGCTTGCGGGAAATGAGCAGTTCTTC. Amino acids: CASSFGGLAGNEQFF.

The chain employs TRBV28 and TRBJ2-3; a weak D match, TRBD1 (6 bases). CDR3 size: 15 residues. The V end lost 3 bases, the J end lost 2 bases, and 12 bases lay between the germline ends. Per germline, CDR1 MDHEN and CDR2 SYDVKM. The CDR3 DNA follows: TGTGCCAGCAGTTTGGGACAAGAAGACACAGATACGCAGTATTTT. It translates to CASSLGQEDTDTQYF.

V usage is TRBV2 and J usage is TRBJ1-5; D ambiguous. With 8 bases removed from V and 7 bases from J, the gap between germline ends came to 15 bases. This CDR3 has 13 residues. Germline V lookup: CDR1 SNHLY, CDR2 FYNNEI. This chain's CDR3 is CASREFSDQPQHF. For the CDR3, the DNA is TGTGCCAGCCGGGAGTTCAGCGACCAGCCCCAGCATTTT.

The V and J genes are TRBV5-1 and TRBJ1-4, with D tentatively TRBD1 (6 bases). Germline V gene data show CDR1 as SGHRS and CDR2 as YFSETQ. The V gene lost 3 bases and the J gene lost 7 bases, with 16 bases spanning the gap. The CDR3 contains 15 residues. This CDR3 is CASSSQGQGFEKLFF. CDR3 in DNA: TGCGCCAGCAGCTCCCAAGGGCAGGGGTTTGAAAAACTGTTTTTT.

This clone was found a few times. V and J are TRBV28 and TRBJ1-5, with 7 bases lining up with TRBD1. The CDR3 spans 14 residues. The trim removed 3 bases at V and 8 bases at J, leaving 7 bases unmatched. The V gene's germline CDR1 is MDHEN and CDR2 SYDVKM. The CDR3 here is CASSFIGGWEPQHF. The CDR3 DNA reads as TGTGCCAGCAGTTTCATAGGGGGCTGGGAGCCCCAGCATTTT.

The V and J genes are TRBV5-1 and TRBJ1-1, with a weak D call TRBD1 (6 bases). Germline CDR1 reads SGHRS; CDR2 reads YFSETQ. The CDR3 consists of 17 residues. The germline V and J ends were trimmed by 2 bases and 3 bases, with 20 bases remaining between them. Here the CDR3 reads CASSFGNRDLRDTEAFF. CDR3 nucleotides: TGCGCCAGCAGCTTCGGGAACAGGGACCTTAGGGACACTGAAGCTTTCTTT. Together with reference TRBV5-1 and TRBJ1-1, the CDR3 gives the full variable domain: KAGVTQTPRYLIKTRGQQVTLSCSPISGHRSVSWYQQTPGQGLQFLFEYFSETQRNKGNFPGRFSGRQFSNSRSEMNVSTLELGDSALYLCASSFGNRDLRDTEAFFGQGTRLTVV.

The chain combines TRBV28 with TRBJ1-1; the D gene is possibly TRBD1 (6 bases). The germline V gene has CDR1 MDHEN and CDR2 SYDVKM. V was cut by 8 bases and J by 3 bases, with 19 bases left in between. CDR3 length: 15 residues. The CDR3 region is CASRTVAGADTEAFF. The CDR3 DNA reads as TGTGCCAGCCGGACTGTGGCGGGGGCAGACACTGAAGCTTTCTTT.

Here the CDR3 reads CASSLLPGQEGFRHGYTF. As DNA, the CDR3 is TGCGCCAGCAGCTTACTTCCGGGACAGGAGGGTTTTAGGCATGGCTACACCTTC. The chain is built from TRBV5-1 and TRBJ1-2; 8 nucleotides match TRBD1. After removal of 2 bases from V and 6 bases from J, the junction contained 18 bases not matched to a gene. CDR3 length equals 18 residues. Germline V gives CDR1 SGHRS, CDR2 YFSETQ.

This clone was recorded only once. The genes are TRBV5-6 and TRBJ2-3, with 8 nucleotides matching TRBD2. The CDR3 length is 14 residues. Germline V gives CDR1 SGHDT, CDR2 YYEEEE. Trimming at V came to 0 bases and at J to 6 bases, leaving 3 bases not matched to a gene. CDR3 sequence reads: CASSLGSGVDTQYF. The CDR3 DNA is TGTGCCAGCAGCTTGGGTAGCGGGGTGGATACGCAGTATTTT.